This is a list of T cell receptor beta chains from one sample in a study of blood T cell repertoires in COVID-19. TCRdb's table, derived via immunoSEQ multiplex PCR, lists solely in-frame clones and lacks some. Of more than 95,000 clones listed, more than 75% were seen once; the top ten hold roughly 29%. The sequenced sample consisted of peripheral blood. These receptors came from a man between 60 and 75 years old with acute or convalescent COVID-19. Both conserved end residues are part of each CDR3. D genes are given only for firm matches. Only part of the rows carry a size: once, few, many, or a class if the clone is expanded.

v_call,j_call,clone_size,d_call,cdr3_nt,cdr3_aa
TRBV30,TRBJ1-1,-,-,TGTGCCTGGAGTGTATCCCGGGAGTCGGTGGCTTTCTTT,CAWSVSRESVAFF
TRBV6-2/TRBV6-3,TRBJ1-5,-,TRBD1,TGTGCCAGCAGTTTCCGGACAGGCCATTCGCCCCAGCATTTT,CASSFRTGHSPQHF
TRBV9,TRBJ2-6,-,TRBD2,TGTGCCAGCAGCGTAGCGGGAGGGCTTGGGGCCAACGTCCTGACTTTC,CASSVAGGLGANVLTF
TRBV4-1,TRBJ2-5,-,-,TGCGCCAGCAGCCAGTACGTTCGAAGCCTCGAGACCCAGTACTTC,CASSQYVRSLETQYF
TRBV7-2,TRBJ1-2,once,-,TGTGCCAGCAGCTTAGTCAGGGCGGACTATGGCTACACCTTC,CASSLVRADYGYTF
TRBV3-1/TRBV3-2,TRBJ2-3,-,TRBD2,TGTGCCAGCAGCCGACTAGCGGGGGATGGGAGCACAGATACGCAGTATTTT,CASSRLAGDGSTDTQYF
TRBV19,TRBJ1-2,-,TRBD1,TGTGCCAGTAGTATCCGGGACAGGGGTGGCTACACCTTC,CASSIRDRGGYTF
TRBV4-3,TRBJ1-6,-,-,TGCGCCAGCAGCCTAGGGCAGGGGCGTTCACCCCTCCACTTT,CASSLGQGRSPLHF
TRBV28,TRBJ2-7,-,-,TGTGCCAGCAGTTTCGAGGTCTACGAGCAGTACTTC,CASSFEVYEQYF
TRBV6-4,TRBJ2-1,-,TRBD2,TGTGCCAGCAGTGAAGGAGCTAGCGGGGTGTACAATGAGCAGTTCTTC,CASSEGASGVYNEQFF
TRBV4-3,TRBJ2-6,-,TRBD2,TGCGCCAGCAGCCAAGATCGGGGCAGGACTAGCTCTGGGGCCAACGTCCTGACTTTC,CASSQDRGRTSSGANVLTF
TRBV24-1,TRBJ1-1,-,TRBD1,TGTGCCACCAGTGAAACAGGGGGTGGGTTTACTGAAGCTTTCTTT,CATSETGGGFTEAFF
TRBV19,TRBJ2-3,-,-,TGTGCCAGTAGTGACCGGAGTCTCACAGATACGCAGTATTTT,CASSDRSLTDTQYF
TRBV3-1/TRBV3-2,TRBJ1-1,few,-,TGTGCCAGCAGCCAAACAAACACTGAAGCTTTCTTT,CASSQTNTEAFF
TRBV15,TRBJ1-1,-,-,TGTGCCACCAGCAGAGATTGGGCAGACACTGAAGCTTTCTTT,CATSRDWADTEAFF
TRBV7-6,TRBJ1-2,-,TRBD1,TGTGCCAGCAGCTTGGTGTCCGGGACAGATCATCCTGGCTACACCTTC,CASSLVSGTDHPGYTF
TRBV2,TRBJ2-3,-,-,TGTGCCAGCAGCCTTCGAGGCTTTGGCGCAGATACGCAGTATTTT,CASSLRGFGADTQYF
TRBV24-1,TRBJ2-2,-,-,TGTGCCACCAGTGACCCAACTAGTTATCCTGGGGAGCTGTTTTTT,CATSDPTSYPGELFF
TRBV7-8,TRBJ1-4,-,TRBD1,TGTGCCAGCAGCCACAGGGACAGGGGGATTGAAAAACTGTTTTTT,CASSHRDRGIEKLFF
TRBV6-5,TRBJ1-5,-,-,TGTGCCAGCAGTTACTTGGGCGGGAATCAGCCCCAGCATTTT,CASSYLGGNQPQHF
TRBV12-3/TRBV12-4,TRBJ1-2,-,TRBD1,TGTGCCAGCAGTGGGACAGCTAACTATGGCTACACCTTC,CASSGTANYGYTF
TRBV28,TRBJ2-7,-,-,TGTGCCAGCAGTTTATGGCAGGACTACGAGCAGTACTTC,CASSLWQDYEQYF
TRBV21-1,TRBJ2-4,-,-,TGTGCCAGCATCAGGGGAGCCAAAAACATTCAGTACTTC,CASIRGAKNIQYF
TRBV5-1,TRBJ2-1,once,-,TGCGCCAGCAGCTCCCTCCAGGGCCCCAATGAGCAGTTCTTC,CASSSLQGPNEQFF
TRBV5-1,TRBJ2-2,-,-,TGCGCCAGCAGCTTGTCGGGGGCCGGGGAGCTGTTTTTT,CASSLSGAGELFF
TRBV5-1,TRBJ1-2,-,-,TGCGCCAGCAGCTTGGCCAACGTTAGGAGTGGCTACACCTTC,CASSLANVRSGYTF
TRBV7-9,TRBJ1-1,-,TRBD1,TGTGCCAGCACGCCAGACAGGGGTGAAGCTTTCTTT,CASTPDRGEAFF
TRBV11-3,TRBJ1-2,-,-,TGTGCCAGCAGCTTATCGCAAGCCGACTATGGCTACACCTTC,CASSLSQADYGYTF
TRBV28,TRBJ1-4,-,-,TGTGCCGTCAGACAGCCACCAACTAATGAAAAACTGTTTTTT,CAVRQPPTNEKLFF
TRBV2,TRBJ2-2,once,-,TGTGCCAGCAGTGAAGCTGCCGGGAGAGGGACCGGGGAGCTGTTTTTT,CASSEAAGRGTGELFF
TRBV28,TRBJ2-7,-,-,TGTGCCAGCAGTTTGATAGCCAACGAGCAGTACTTC,CASSLIANEQYF
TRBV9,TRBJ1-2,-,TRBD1,TGTGCCAGCAGCCAACTAACAGGGGAAGCGCGCCCTAACTATGGCTACACCTTC,CASSQLTGEARPNYGYTF
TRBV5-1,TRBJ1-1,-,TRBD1,TGCGCCAGCAGCCCCGTGACAGGGGGTCTGAACACTGAAGCTTTCTTT,CASSPVTGGLNTEAFF
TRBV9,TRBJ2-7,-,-,TGTGCCAGCAGCGTAGCTCCCCTAGCTCCTCCCTACGAGCAGTACTTC,CASSVAPLAPPYEQYF
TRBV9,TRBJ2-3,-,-,TGTGCCAGCAGCGTAACGAGGGGGACAGATACGCAGTATTTT,CASSVTRGTDTQYF
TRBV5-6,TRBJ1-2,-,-,TGTGCCAGCAGCTTGTCCGGACAGTGGGCCGGCTATGGCTACACCTTC,CASSLSGQWAGYGYTF
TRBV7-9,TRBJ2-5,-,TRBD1,TGTGCCAGCAGCACCCGGGACAGGGGCGAGAGGGAGACCCAGTACTTC,CASSTRDRGERETQYF
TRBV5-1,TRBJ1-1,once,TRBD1,TGCGCCAGCAGCTATGCAGGGGGGATCACTGAAGCTTTCTTT,CASSYAGGITEAFF
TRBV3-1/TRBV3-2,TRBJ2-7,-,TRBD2,TGTGCCAGCAGCCCGGGACTAGCGGGACGGGTACTCTCCGAGCAGTACTTC,CASSPGLAGRVLSEQYF
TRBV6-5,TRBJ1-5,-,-,TGTGCCAGCAGTTACGGGGGCTCAGATCAGCCCCAGCATTTT,CASSYGGSDQPQHF
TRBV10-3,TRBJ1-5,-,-,TGTGCCACCACAGTGGGGGCTCACAATCAGCCCCAGCATTTT,CATTVGAHNQPQHF
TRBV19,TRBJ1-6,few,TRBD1,TGTGCCAGTAGTATACAGGGGGCTAATTCACCCCTCCACTTT,CASSIQGANSPLHF
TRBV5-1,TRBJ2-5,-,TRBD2,TGCGCCAGCAGCTTGGGGCTAGCGGCTTACCAAGAGACCCAGTACTTC,CASSLGLAAYQETQYF
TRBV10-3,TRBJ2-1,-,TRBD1,TGTGCCATCAGAGACCGGGACAGGGCTTTCAATGAGCAGTTCTTC,CAIRDRDRAFNEQFF
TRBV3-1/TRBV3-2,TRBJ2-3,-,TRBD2,TGTGCCAGCAGCCAAGATAGGCTAGCGGGAGTCCCCACAGATACGCAGTATTTT,CASSQDRLAGVPTDTQYF
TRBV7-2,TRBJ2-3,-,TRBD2,TGTGCCAGCAGCTTAAGGCTAGCGGACGCAAACCCCAGCACAGATACGCAGTATTTT,CASSLRLADANPSTDTQYF
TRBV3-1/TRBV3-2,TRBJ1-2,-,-,TGTGCCAGCAGCCAAGATCACTCTTGGAGCGGGCAGAAGATGTATGGCTACACCTTC,CASSQDHSWSGQKMYGYTF
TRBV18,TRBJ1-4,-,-,TGTGCCAGCTCACCTTCGATTTGGGAGCAAAGTGAAAAACTGTTTTTT,CASSPSIWEQSEKLFF
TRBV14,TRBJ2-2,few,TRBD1,TGTGCCAGCAGCCCACACAGGGGGAACACCGGGGAGCTGTTTTTT,CASSPHRGNTGELFF
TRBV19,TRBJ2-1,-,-,TGTGCCAGTAGTTTCCAGCGGGCCTACAATGAGCAGTTCTTC,CASSFQRAYNEQFF
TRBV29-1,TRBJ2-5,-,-,TGCAGCGCTAAGCGTGGAAACCAAGAGACCCAGTACTTC,CSAKRGNQETQYF